This record concerns one T cell receptor beta chain sequence. The antigen remains unidentified. At one boundary the junction diverges from the germline segment, which might be a read error. Some clones are missing from TCRdb's copy, which holds only in-frame ones; the method was immunoSEQ multiplex PCR. The sample yields tens of thousands of clones, approximately 78% seen once. The CDR3 consists of 12 residues. Germline V gene sequence: CDR1 SGHAT, CDR2 FQNNGV. The sample originates from a study of somatic mutations in cytotoxic T cells in rheumatoid arthritis. Study in general: Blood (around 32 ml EDTA) from each patient was taken right after diagnosis, before any treatment.

Study conclusions and caveats: CD8+ T-cell clonality showed no significant difference between rheumatoid arthritis patients and age-matched healthy controls.

Isolation of the CD4+ and CD8+ populations was accomplished via positive magnetic bead selection, with purity assessed by flow cytometry. The sample taken for sequencing was CD8+ T cells sorted from blood. The sequence was collected from an adult with rheumatoid arthritis. The rearrangement uses TRBV11-2 and TRBJ2-7; weak D call: TRBD2 (5 bases). CDR3 residues: CASSLEASQRSF. The CDR3 DNA reads as TGTGCCAGCAGCTTAGAGGCTAGCCAGAGATCCTTC.